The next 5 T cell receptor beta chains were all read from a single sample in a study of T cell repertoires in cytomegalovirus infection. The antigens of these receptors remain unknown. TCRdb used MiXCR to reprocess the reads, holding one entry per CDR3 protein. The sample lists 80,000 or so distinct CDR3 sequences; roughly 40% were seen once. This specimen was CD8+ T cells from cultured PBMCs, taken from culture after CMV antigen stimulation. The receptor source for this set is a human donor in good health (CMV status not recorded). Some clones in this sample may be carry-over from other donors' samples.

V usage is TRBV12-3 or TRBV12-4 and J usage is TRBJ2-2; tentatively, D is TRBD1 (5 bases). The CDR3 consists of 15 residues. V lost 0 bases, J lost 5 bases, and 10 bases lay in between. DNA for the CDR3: TGTGCCAGCAGTTTAGCAGGCAGGGTTACCGGGGAGCTGTTTTTT. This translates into CASSLAGRVTGELFF.

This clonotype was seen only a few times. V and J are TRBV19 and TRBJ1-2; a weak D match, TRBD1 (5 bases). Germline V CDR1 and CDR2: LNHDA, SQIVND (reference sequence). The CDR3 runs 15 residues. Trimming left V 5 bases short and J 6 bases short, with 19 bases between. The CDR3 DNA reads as TGTGCCAGTAGTGTGGGGACGGACCGGAGTAATGGCTACACCTTC. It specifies CASSVGTDRSNGYTF.

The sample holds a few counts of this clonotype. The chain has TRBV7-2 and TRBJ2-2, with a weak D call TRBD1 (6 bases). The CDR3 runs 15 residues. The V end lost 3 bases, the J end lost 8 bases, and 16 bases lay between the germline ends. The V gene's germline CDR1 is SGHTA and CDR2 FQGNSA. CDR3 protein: CASSFLAGAAGELFF. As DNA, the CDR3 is TGTGCCAGCAGCTTTCTGGCAGGGGCTGCAGGGGAGCTGTTTTTT.

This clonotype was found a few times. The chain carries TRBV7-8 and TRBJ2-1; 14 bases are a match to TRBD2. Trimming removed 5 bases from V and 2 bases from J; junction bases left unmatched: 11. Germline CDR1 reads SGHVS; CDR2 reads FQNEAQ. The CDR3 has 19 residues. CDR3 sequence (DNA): TGTGCCAGCAGCGGATACGGGACTAGCGGGGGACGAACCTACAATGAGCAGTTCTTC. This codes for CASSGYGTSGGRTYNEQFF.

CDR3 region: CASSSTGAVHEQYF. The CDR3 nucleotides are TGTGCCAGCAGCTCGACAGGGGCTGTCCACGAGCAGTACTTC. The chain joins TRBV2 to TRBJ2-7, with TRBD1 matching 8 bases. V shed 6 bases, J shed 5 bases, and the junction held 9 bases outside the gene matches. The CDR3 runs to 14 residues. CDR1 SNHLY and CDR2 FYNNEI come from the germline V gene.